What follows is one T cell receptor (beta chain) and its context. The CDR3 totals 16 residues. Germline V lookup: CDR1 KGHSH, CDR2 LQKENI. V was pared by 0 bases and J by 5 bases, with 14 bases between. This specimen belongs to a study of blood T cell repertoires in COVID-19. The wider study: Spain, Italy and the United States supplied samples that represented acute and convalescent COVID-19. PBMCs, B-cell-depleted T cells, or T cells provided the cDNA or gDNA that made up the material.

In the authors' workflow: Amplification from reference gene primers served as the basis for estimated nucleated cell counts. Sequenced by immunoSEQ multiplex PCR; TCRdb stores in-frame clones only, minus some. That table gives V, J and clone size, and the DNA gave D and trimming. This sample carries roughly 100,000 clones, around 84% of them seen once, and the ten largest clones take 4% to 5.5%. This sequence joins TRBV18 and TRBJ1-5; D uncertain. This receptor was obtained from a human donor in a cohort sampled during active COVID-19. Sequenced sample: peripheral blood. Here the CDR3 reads CASSPPVTGKYQPQHF. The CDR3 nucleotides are TGTGCCAGCTCACCACCGGTCACCGGGAAATATCAGCCCCAGCATTTT.